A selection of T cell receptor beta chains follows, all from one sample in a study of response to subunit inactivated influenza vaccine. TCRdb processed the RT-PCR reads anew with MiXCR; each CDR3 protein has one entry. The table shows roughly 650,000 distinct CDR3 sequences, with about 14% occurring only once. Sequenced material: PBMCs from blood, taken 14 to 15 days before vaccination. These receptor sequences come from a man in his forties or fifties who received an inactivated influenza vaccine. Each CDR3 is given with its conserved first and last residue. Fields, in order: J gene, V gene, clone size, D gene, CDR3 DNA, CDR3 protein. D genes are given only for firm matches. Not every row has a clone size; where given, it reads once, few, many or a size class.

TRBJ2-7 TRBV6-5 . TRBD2 TGTGCCAGCAGTTACTCAGGACTAGCGGGGGACGAGCAGTACTTC CASSYSGLAGDEQYF
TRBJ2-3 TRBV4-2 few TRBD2 TGTGCCAGCAGCCAAGATCAGAGCGGGAGAGCTACGCAGTATTTT CASSQDQSGRATQYF
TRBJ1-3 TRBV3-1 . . TGTGCCAGCAGCCAGAGCGGGGGCTCTGGAAACACCATATATTTT CASSQSGGSGNTIYF
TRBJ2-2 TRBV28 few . TGTGCCAGCACACAACCATCCCAATTAACCGGGGAGCTGTTTTTT CASTQPSQLTGELFF
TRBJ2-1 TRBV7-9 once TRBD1 TGTGCCAGCAGGGTCGACAGGGTCGGGTCCTACAATGAGCAGTTCTTC CASRVDRVGSYNEQFF
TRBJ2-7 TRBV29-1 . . TGCAGCGTTGAGGAGACAGGCTCCTACGAGCAGTACTTC CSVEETGSYEQYF
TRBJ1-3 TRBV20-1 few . TGCAGTGTCCCGCGGGGGGAACGAAACACCATATATTTT CSVPRGERNTIYF
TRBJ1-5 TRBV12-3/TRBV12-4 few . TGTGCCAGCAGTTCGGCGGCTAGCAATCAGCCCCAGCATTTT CASSSAASNQPQHF
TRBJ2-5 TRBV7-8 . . TGTGCCAGCAGCCCTCAGAGGCGGCCGGAGACCCAGTACTTC CASSPQRRPETQYF
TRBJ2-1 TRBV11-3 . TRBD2 TGTGCCAGCAGCTTAGGGGTTTTAGCGGGAGTGAATGAGCAGTTCTTC CASSLGVLAGVNEQFF
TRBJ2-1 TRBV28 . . TGTGCCAGCACCCCGGGCCCCTACAATGAGCAGTTCTTC CASTPGPYNEQFF
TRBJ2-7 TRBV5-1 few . TGCGCCAGCAGCTCTGGACCTCAGGAAACCTACGAGCAGTACTTC CASSSGPQETYEQYF
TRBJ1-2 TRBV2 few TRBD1 TGTGCCAGCAGGCGGGACAGCCCTATTTCTGGCTACACCTTC CASRRDSPISGYTF
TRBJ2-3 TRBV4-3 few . TGCGCCAGCAGCCAAGTGAGACGGAACCTTGGGGATACGCAGTATTTT CASSQVRRNLGDTQYF
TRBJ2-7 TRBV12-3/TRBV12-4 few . TGTGCCAGCAGTGTGGGCCTTTACGAGCAGTACTTC CASSVGLYEQYF
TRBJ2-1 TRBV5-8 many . TGTGCCAGCACCCTCATCGGGGAGAATGAGCAGTTCTTC CASTLIGENEQFF
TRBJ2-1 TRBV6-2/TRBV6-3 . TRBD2 TGTGCCAGCAGTCCCATCCCAGGGACTAGCTCCTACAATGAGCAGTTCTTC CASSPIPGTSSYNEQFF
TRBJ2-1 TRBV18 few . TGTGCCAGCTCACCTATTCGGGACACGGCTGAGCAGTTCTTC CASSPIRDTAEQFF
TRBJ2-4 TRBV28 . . TGTGCCAGCACCCGATGGGGGCCCAAAAACATTCAGTACTTC CASTRWGPKNIQYF
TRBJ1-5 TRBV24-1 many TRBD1 TGTGCCACCGCGGGGGCACAGGGGGCGCATGGCAATCAGCCCCAGCATTTT CATAGAQGAHGNQPQHF
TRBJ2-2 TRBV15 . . TGTGCCACCAGCAGGGATGACTTGGGTAGCAACACCGGGGAGCTGTTTTTT CATSRDDLGSNTGELFF
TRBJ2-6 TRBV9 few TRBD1 TGTGCCAGCAGCGTAAGTTCACAGGGGGCGCGAGGGGCCAACGTCCTGACTTTC CASSVSSQGARGANVLTF
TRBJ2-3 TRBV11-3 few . TGTGCCAGCAGCTCCCATGGACGGGACGGGGCAGATACGCAGTATTTT CASSSHGRDGADTQYF
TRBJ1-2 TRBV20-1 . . TGCAGTGCTAGAGACAGGGCTGTAGATGGCTACACCTTC CSARDRAVDGYTF
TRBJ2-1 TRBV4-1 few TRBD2 TGCGCCAGCAGCTACACTAGCGGGGAGACCAATGAGCAGTTCTTC CASSYTSGETNEQFF
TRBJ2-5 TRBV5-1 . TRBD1 TGCGCCAGCAACAGGGGGTTTGGAGAGACCCAGTACTTC CASNRGFGETQYF